This T cell receptor beta chain was sequenced in a study of blood T cells in healthy people across ages. Regarding the study as a whole: Estimated diversity across one million T cells was deemed an underestimate. Both higher diversity and more naive CD4+ cells marked long-lived donors when set against aged donors.

Alongside a J-beta primer mix, a sample-barcoded 5' primer served in a second PCR lasting roughly 7 to 11 cycles. TCRdb passed the 5' RACE reads through MiXCR, listing each CDR3 protein once. This sample carries 950,000 to 1,200,000 distinct CDR3 sequences, 35% to 45% of them seen once, and the ten largest clones take over 10%. This clonotype was found a few times. The target antigen is unknown. Between the trimmed V and J ends, which lost 2 bases and 8 bases, there was a span of 18 bases. Germline CDR1 reads SGHDN; CDR2 reads FVKESK. The CDR3 is made up of 15 amino acids. Sequencing input: blood. The rearrangement uses TRBV14 and TRBJ1-2, with D possibly being TRBD1 (5 bases). The sequence was collected from a man aged 18 to 35 in good health. Here the CDR3 reads CASSQIMQGKGGYTF. The CDR3 nucleotides read TGTGCCAGCAGCCAAATCATGCAGGGAAAGGGCGGCTACACCTTC.